This passage covers 27 T cell receptor beta chains from one sample sequenced in a study of blood T cell repertoires in COVID-19. Sequenced by immunoSEQ multiplex PCR; TCRdb stores in-frame clones only, minus some. Of 250,000 to 300,000 clones detected, roughly 93% appear once; the ten largest clones hold about 2.3%. Input material: PBMCs or T cells enriched from blood (not recorded which). These receptors came from a woman between 40 and 55 years old with acute COVID-19.

The rearrangement uses TRBV7-2 and TRBJ2-7; no reliable D call. With 0 bases removed from V and 3 bases from J, the gap between germline ends came to 9 bases. The CDR3 length is 14 residues. In germline, CDR1 is SGHTA, CDR2 FQGNSA. The CDR3 loop reads CASSLAQDNYEQYF. The CDR3 DNA sequence: TGTGCCAGCAGCTTAGCGCAGGATAACTACGAGCAGTACTTC.

The J gene is TRBJ2-1, the V gene TRBV20-1, with D perhaps TRBD2 (6 bases). With 3 bases removed from V and 2 bases from J, the gap between germline ends came to 11 bases. The germline V gene encodes CDR1 DFQATT and CDR2 SNEGSKA (reference sequence). This CDR3 region has 14 residues. The DNA for the CDR3 is TGCAGTGCTAGTTGGCTAGCGACCTACAATGAGCAGTTCTTC. Protein: CSASWLATYNEQFF.

The chain employs TRBV6-4 and TRBJ2-5; 9 bases align to TRBD1. The CDR3 is 16 amino acids. Germline-derived CDR1 and CDR2 are MRHNA and SNTAGT. V was clipped by 6 bases and J by 2 bases; unmatched bases: 10. In nucleotides, the CDR3 is TGTGCCAGCAGCAGCCCCCCGGACAGGGGACAAGAGACCCAGTACTTC. It specifies CASSSPPDRGQETQYF.

This clone has only a few counts. This chain connects TRBV11-3 to TRBJ2-5, with D tentatively TRBD2 (5 bases). CDR3 length: 14 residues. CDR1 and CDR2 from the germline V gene are SGHNT and YENEEA. V shed 3 bases and J shed 1 base, with 9 bases lying between them. CDR3 sequence reads: CASSFSETQETQYF. The CDR3 nucleotides are TGTGCCAGCAGCTTTAGCGAAACCCAAGAGACCCAGTACTTC.

The chain combines TRBV19 with TRBJ2-2; D possibly corresponds to TRBD2 (5 bases). V dropped 4 bases and J dropped 6 bases, with 12 bases sitting between them. The CDR3 extends over 14 amino acids. Germline V gene data show CDR1 as LNHDA and CDR2 as SQIVND (reference sequence). CDR3 coding DNA: TGTGCCAGTAGTACCTTCTCCGGGGCCGGGGAGCTGTTTTTT. Encoded protein: CASSTFSGAGELFF.

This clone occurred once. The chain links TRBV25-1 to TRBJ2-7; 7 nucleotides line up with TRBD1. Per germline, CDR1 MGHDK and CDR2 SYGVNS. V lost 4 bases to trimming and J lost 2 bases; unmatched junction nucleotides: 2. This CDR3 has 13 amino acids. CDR3 DNA sequence: TGTGCCAGCAGTGCGGACAGGCCCTACGAGCAGTACTTC. Translated: CASSADRPYEQYF.

The chain links TRBV3-1 (or the pseudogene TRBV3-2) to TRBJ1-1, with unresolved D. The V gene lost 2 bases and the J gene lost 11 bases, with 12 bases spanning the gap. The CDR3 consists of 12 residues. CDR1 and CDR2 (germline): LGHDT, YNNKEL (reference sequence). The CDR3 here is CASSQREGTAFF. DNA for the CDR3: TGTGCCAGCAGCCAACGTGAGGGTACGGCTTTCTTT.

The chain has TRBV11-1 and TRBJ1-4, with 9 bases matching TRBD1. Trimming cost V 5 bases and J 8 bases; bases outside gene matches: 6. Germline V gives CDR1 SGHAT, CDR2 FQDESV (reference sequence). CDR3 length equals 14 residues. CDR3: CASSPRTGDEKLFF. CDR3 bases: TGTGCCAGCAGCCCGCGGACAGGGGACGAAAAACTGTTTTTT.

The chain joins TRBV3-1 (or the pseudogene TRBV3-2) to TRBJ1-1; 8 bases agree with TRBD1. This CDR3 has 16 amino acids. The germline gives CDR1 LGHDT, CDR2 YNNKEL (reference sequence). The ends lost 4 bases at V and 0 bases at J; junction bases unmatched: 7. This CDR3 reads CASSLGSTGVNTEAFF. The DNA of the CDR3 is TGTGCCAGCAGCCTCGGCTCGACAGGGGTGAACACTGAAGCTTTCTTT.

The V call is TRBV29-1, the J call TRBJ2-5, with 10 nucleotides matching TRBD1. Losses at the gene ends were 3 bases for V and 1 base for J; bases not matched to a gene: 5. This CDR3 is built from 15 residues. Looked up from germline, CDR1 is SQVTM and CDR2 is ANQGSEA. In DNA, the CDR3 is TGCAGCGTTGATTTAGGGACAGGGGTCCAAGAGACCCAGTACTTC. Its protein product is CSVDLGTGVQETQYF.

The rearrangement joins TRBV30 to TRBJ2-7, with a weak D call TRBD2 (6 bases). V was trimmed by 0 bases and J by 7 bases, leaving 10 bases between them. Germline V gives CDR1 GTSNPN, CDR2 SVGIG (reference sequence). This CDR3 is 12 amino acids long. CDR3: CAWSVPGGEQYF. CDR3 bases: TGTGCCTGGAGTGTCCCCGGGGGAGAGCAGTACTTC.

This chain joins TRBV11-2 and TRBJ1-1; perhaps TRBD1 as D (5 bases). The ends were cut back, 4 bases at V and 8 bases at J, with 11 bases in the middle. The CDR3 is 12 amino acids. The germline gives CDR1 SGHAT, CDR2 FQNNGV. CDR3 sequence reads: CASSWEDKEAFF. The CDR3, as DNA: TGTGCCAGCAGCTGGGAGGACAAGGAAGCTTTCTTT.

This chain joins TRBV2 and TRBJ1-2, with a possible D match to TRBD1 (5 bases). The CDR3 contains 12 residues. Per germline, CDR1 SNHLY and CDR2 FYNNEI. The V gene lost 4 bases and the J gene lost 6 bases, with 9 bases spanning the gap. CDR3 DNA sequence: TGTGCCAGCAGTGCAGGGCTGGATGGCTACACCTTC. As protein: CASSAGLDGYTF.

V and J are TRBV5-6 and TRBJ2-7; 8 bases are a match to TRBD1. Germline loops: CDR1 SGHDT, CDR2 YYEEEE. The V segment lost 4 bases and the J segment 4 bases; nucleotides outside the gene matches: 10. The CDR3 has 15 amino acids. The CDR3 sequence is CASSRMGTGGYEQYF. The CDR3 DNA reads as TGTGCCAGCAGCAGAATGGGGACAGGTGGTTACGAGCAGTACTTC.

The chain combines TRBV7-9 with TRBJ1-6; 7 nucleotides align to TRBD1. V was pared by 6 bases and J by 3 bases, with 2 bases of the junction left unmatched. The germline CDR1 and CDR2 sequences are SEHNR and FQNEAQ (reference sequence). The CDR3 consists of 14 residues. The CDR3 DNA is TGTGCCAGCAGTCAGGGGGGCTATAATTCACCCCTCCACTTT. Protein product: CASSQGGYNSPLHF.

The chain employs TRBV2 and TRBJ2-3, with 11 bases aligning to TRBD2. This CDR3 has 15 residues. Trimming cost V 6 bases and J 0 bases; bases outside gene matches: 2. Germline assignment: CDR1 SNHLY and CDR2 FYNNEI. The CDR3 is CASRRTSGSTDTQYF. CDR3 in DNA: TGTGCCAGCAGACGGACTAGCGGGAGCACAGATACGCAGTATTTT.

This rearrangement joins TRBV2 to TRBJ1-5; TRBD1 is a possible D gene (6 bases). V lost 5 bases and J lost 4, with 18 bases in between. Per germline, CDR1 SNHLY and CDR2 FYNNEI. The CDR3 contains 16 residues. The CDR3 sequence is CASSQQGRGGNQPQHF. For the CDR3, the DNA is TGTGCCAGCAGTCAGCAAGGCAGGGGCGGAAATCAGCCCCAGCATTTT. Variable domain in full (rest from reference TRBV2 and TRBJ1-5): EPEVTQTPSHQVTQMGQEVILRCVPISNHLYFYWYRQILGQKVEFLVSFYNNEISEKSEIFDDQFSVERPDGSNFTLKIRSTKLEDSAMYFCASSQQGRGGNQPQHFGDGTRLSIL.

This clone was counted only a few times. The chain uses TRBV6-1 and TRBJ1-2, with D perhaps matching TRBD1 (5 bases). The CDR3 has 13 residues. Between the trimmed V and J ends, which lost 2 bases and 5 bases, there was a span of 9 bases. The V gene's germline CDR1 is MNHNS and CDR2 SASEGT. The CDR3 protein is CASSEQGGYGYTF. CDR3 nucleotide sequence: TGTGCCAGCAGTGAACAGGGAGGGTATGGCTACACCTTC.

This rearrangement joins TRBV7-9 to TRBJ1-1; D not resolved. This CDR3 spans 13 amino acids. The germline V and J ends were trimmed by 5 bases and 1 base, with 8 bases remaining between them. CDR1 and CDR2 (germline): SEHNR, FQNEAQ (reference sequence). The CDR3 loop is CASSTYENTEAFF. The CDR3, as DNA: TGTGCCAGCAGCACCTACGAGAACACTGAAGCTTTCTTT.

The rearrangement uses TRBV2 and TRBJ2-2; D is possibly TRBD2 (5 bases). The CDR3 is made up of 15 amino acids. Germline V gene sequence: CDR1 SNHLY, CDR2 FYNNEI. The ends were cut back, 6 bases at V and 4 bases at J, with 15 bases in the middle. The chain's CDR3 is CASSPSRGGTGELFF. In DNA form, the CDR3 reads TGTGCCAGCAGCCCGTCTCGGGGTGGCACCGGGGAGCTGTTTTTT.

This rearrangement joins TRBV6-1 to TRBJ1-1; tentatively, D is TRBD1 (6 bases). The CDR3 spans 15 residues. V was pared by 2 bases and J by 4 bases, with 14 bases between. The germline gives CDR1 MNHNS, CDR2 SASEGT. Written as DNA, the CDR3 is TGTGCCAGCAGTGAAATCCAGGGGAAAGGCACTGAAGCTTTCTTT. Its protein product is CASSEIQGKGTEAFF.

The chain joins TRBV27 to TRBJ2-3; the D is unclear. The ends were cut back, 2 bases at V and 0 bases at J, with 6 bases in the middle. CDR1 is MNHEY and CDR2 is SMNVEV in the germline V gene (reference sequence). The CDR3 has 14 residues. The CDR3: CASSLERSTDTQYF. CDR3 nucleotides: TGTGCCAGCAGTTTAGAGAGGAGCACAGATACGCAGTATTTT.

The count of this clone is one. The V and J genes are TRBV19 and TRBJ2-3, with 9 bases that match TRBD2. V was clipped by 4 bases and J by 2 bases; unmatched bases: 7. The CDR3 contains 16 residues. Germline CDR1 reads LNHDA; CDR2 reads SQIVND (reference sequence). The CDR3 protein is CASSKASGGLTDTQYF. As DNA, the CDR3 is TGTGCCAGTAGTAAGGCGAGCGGGGGGCTCACAGATACGCAGTATTTT.

Only one count was recorded for this clone. The rearrangement uses TRBV4-2 and TRBJ2-5, with D tentatively TRBD1 (5 bases). This CDR3 comprises 16 residues. The germline gives CDR1 LGHNA, CDR2 YNFKEQ. Trimming took 4 bases from V and 2 from J, leaving 17 bases between them. The CDR3 spells CASSPKSRAVQETQYF. The CDR3 DNA follows: TGTGCCAGCAGCCCAAAGTCCAGGGCAGTTCAAGAGACCCAGTACTTC.

The rearrangement uses TRBV7-6 and TRBJ1-2, with 10 bases lining up with TRBD1. The germline CDR1 and CDR2 sequences are SGHVS and FNYEAQ. CDR3 length: 16 amino acids. After removal of 5 bases from V and 0 bases from J, the junction contained 6 bases not matched to a gene. This CDR3 reads CASSPGQGTSNYGYTF. The DNA of the CDR3 is TGTGCCAGCAGCCCGGGACAGGGGACTTCTAACTATGGCTACACCTTC.

This sequence joins TRBV30 and TRBJ1-5; no definite D call. With 4 bases removed from V and 2 bases from J, the gap between germline ends came to 15 bases. In germline, CDR1 is GTSNPN, CDR2 SVGIG (reference sequence). The CDR3 runs to 15 residues. This CDR3 is CAWTSGIGGNQPQHF. The DNA for the CDR3 is TGTGCCTGGACTTCAGGTATCGGGGGCAATCAGCCCCAGCATTTT.

The chain carries TRBV7-2 and TRBJ1-6, with TRBD1 as a possible D gene (6 bases). CDR3 length equals 15 residues. The germline V gene has CDR1 SGHTA and CDR2 FQGNSA. V was pared by 5 bases and J by 7 bases, with 15 bases between. The CDR3 coding sequence is TGTGCCAGCAGCCCGCGGACAGCCCCGAATTCACCCCTCCACTTT. It yields the protein CASSPRTAPNSPLHF.